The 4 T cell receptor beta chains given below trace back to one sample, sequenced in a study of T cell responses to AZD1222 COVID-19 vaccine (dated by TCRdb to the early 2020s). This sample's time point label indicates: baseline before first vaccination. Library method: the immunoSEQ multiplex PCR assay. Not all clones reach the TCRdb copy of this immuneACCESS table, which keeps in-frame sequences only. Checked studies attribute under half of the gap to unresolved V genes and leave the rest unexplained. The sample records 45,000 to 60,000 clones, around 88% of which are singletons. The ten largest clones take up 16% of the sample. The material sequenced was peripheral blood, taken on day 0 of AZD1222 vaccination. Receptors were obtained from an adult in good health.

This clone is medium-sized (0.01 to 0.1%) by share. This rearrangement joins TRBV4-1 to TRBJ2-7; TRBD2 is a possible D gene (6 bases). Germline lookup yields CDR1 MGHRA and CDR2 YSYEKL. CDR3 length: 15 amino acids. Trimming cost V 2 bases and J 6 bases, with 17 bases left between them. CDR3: CASSQRAEGGVEQYF. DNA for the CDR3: TGCGCCAGCAGCCAACGGGCCGAAGGAGGGGTCGAGCAGTACTTC.

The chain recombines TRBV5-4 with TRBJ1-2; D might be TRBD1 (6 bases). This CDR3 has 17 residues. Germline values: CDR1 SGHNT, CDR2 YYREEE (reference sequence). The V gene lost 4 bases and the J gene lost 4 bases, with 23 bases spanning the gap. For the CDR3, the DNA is TGTGCCAGCAGCCCAGGGGTCGACTCGACCACTATCTATGGCTACACCTTC. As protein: CASSPGVDSTTIYGYTF.

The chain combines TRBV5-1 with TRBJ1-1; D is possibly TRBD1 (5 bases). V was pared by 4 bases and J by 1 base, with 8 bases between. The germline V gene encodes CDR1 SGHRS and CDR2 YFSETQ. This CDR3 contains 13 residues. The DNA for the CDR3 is TGCGCCAGCAGCACGGACACGAACACTGAAGCTTTCTTT. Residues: CASSTDTNTEAFF.

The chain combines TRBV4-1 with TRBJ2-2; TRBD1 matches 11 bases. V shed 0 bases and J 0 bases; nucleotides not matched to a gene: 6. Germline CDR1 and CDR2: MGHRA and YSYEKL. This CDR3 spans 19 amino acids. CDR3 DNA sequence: TGCGCCAGCAGCCAAGATAATTGGGGACAGGGGGCGAACACCGGGGAGCTGTTTTTT. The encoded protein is CASSQDNWGQGANTGELFF.